Detailed here is one TCR beta chain. The antigen is undetermined. A multiplex PCR was run with 60 Vbeta primers and 13 Jbeta primers. Libraries were prepared by immunoSEQ multiplex PCR; TCRdb keeps only in-frame clonotypes and omits some of them. This table holds fewer than 250,000 clones, approximately 80% found once. This sample is drawn from a study of cytomegalovirus exposure and HLA in healthy donors. Whole-study results and caveats: A likely sequencing artifact accounted for one observed cluster of highly shared sequence variants. Several top significant clusters appeared, in a later analysis, to be linked to common viral pathogens.

CDR1 MGHRA and CDR2 YSYEKL come from the germline V gene. J lost 8 bases, V lost 4 bases, and 14 bases had no gene match. CDR3 length: 16 amino acids. Sequencing was performed on PBMCs. The chain uses TRBV4-1 and TRBJ1-2; 9 bases fit TRBD1. The clonotype comes from a boy aged 2 to 9 in good health and CMV-seronegative. In nucleotides, the CDR3 is TGCGCCAGCAGCCTACCGGGACAGGGAATCTCAGAAGGCTACACCTTC. This codes for CASSLPGQGISEGYTF.